This TCR beta chain was captured by sequencing in a study of CD8+CD57+ T cells in acquired aplastic anemia. Study-level background: Average DNA yield from sorted CD4+ and CD8+ cells was about 2.9 ug.

Germline V gene lookup returns CDR1 SGHAT and CDR2 FQNNGV. Deletions cut 1 base from V and 6 bases from J, with 15 bases between. The CDR3 is made up of 16 amino acids. The study profiled TCR beta VDJ and CDR3 using genomic DNA as template. TCRdb reprocessed the reads via MiXCR and lists one record per CDR3 protein. The sample holds some 92,000 distinct CDR3 sequences, less than 75% seen once. The study's findings and limits: Both patients and controls carried the same twenty-nine CD8+ CDR3 sequences.

As to this clonotype: No antigen is known for it.

The patients chosen for sequencing had shown expansion of CD8+CD57+ cells (detected by flow cytometry). There was no therapy given to any patient before the blood sampling took place. Sequencing used sorted CD4+, CD8+, or CD8+CD57+ T cells (not recorded which) from PBMCs. This sequence joins TRBV11-2 and TRBJ1-4; D remains unclear. This TCR was sampled from a human donor with aplastic anemia. The CDR3 protein is CASSLVTPTRDEKLFF. The DNA of the CDR3 is TGTGCCAGCAGCTTAGTTACCCCTACAAGGGATGAAAAACTGTTTTTT. The variable domain in full, with the rest retrieved from reference TRBV11-2 and TRBJ1-4, is EAGVAQSPRYKIIEKRQSVAFWCNPISGHATLYWYQQILGQGPKLLIQFQNNGVVDDSQLPKDRFSAERLKGVDSTLKIQPAKLEDSAVYLCASSLVTPTRDEKLFFGSGTQLSVL.